The TCR beta chain under discussion was sequenced for a study of shared clonotypes between healthy human individuals. The CDR3 is 15 amino acids. V gave up 8 bases and J gave up 6 bases, with 21 bases separating them. CDR1 is MNHEY and CDR2 is SVGAGI in the germline V gene. For this clone: What it binds is unknown.

Method: immunoSEQ multiplex PCR; TCRdb's copy keeps in-frame clones and lacks some. The sample holds 2 million or so clones, about 94% seen once. Study-wide findings and caveats: It was anticipated that sequencing depth would influence how many clonotypes donors shared.

The naive CD8 fraction comprised CD45RO-negative cells positively selected for CCR7 and excluded terminally differentiated effector memory CD45RA+ cells. This receptor was taken from a man younger than 35 in good health. V is TRBV6-5 and J is TRBJ2-3; tentative D call: TRBD2 (5 bases). The sample taken for sequencing was naive CD8+ T cells sorted from blood. CDR3 loop: CASQPRDASSDTQYF. CDR3 nucleotide sequence: TGTGCCAGCCAGCCCCGGGATGCCTCGTCCGATACGCAGTATTTT.